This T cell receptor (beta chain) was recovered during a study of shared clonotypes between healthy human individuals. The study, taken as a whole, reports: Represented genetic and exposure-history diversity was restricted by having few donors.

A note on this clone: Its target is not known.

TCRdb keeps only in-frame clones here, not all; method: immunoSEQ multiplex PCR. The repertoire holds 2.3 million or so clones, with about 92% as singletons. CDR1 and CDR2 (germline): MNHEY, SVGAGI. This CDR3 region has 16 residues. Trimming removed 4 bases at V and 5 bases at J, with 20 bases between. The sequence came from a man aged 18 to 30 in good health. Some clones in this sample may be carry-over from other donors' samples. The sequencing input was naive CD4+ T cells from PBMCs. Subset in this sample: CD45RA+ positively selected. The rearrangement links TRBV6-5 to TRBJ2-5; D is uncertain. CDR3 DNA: TGTGCCAGCAGTTCATCATACGGGTACGGGTCCGAGACCCAGTACTTC. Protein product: CASSSSYGYGSETQYF.